The 29 T cell receptor beta chains listed next were all sequenced from one sample in a study of cytomegalovirus exposure and HLA in healthy donors. Only in-frame clones appear in the TCRdb table, and some are missing; sequencing was by immunoSEQ multiplex PCR. The sample records 220,000 or so clones, 75% to 90% being singletons. Source material: PBMCs. The receptor source for this set is a woman aged 25 to 39 in good health and CMV-seropositive.

This clone has a single count. At one end the junction does not follow the germline gene, possibly because of a read error. V gene TRBV14 combines with J gene TRBJ2-2, with 8 bases matching TRBD1. CDR1 is SGHDN and CDR2 is FVKESK in the germline V gene. The CDR3 has 13 residues. The CDR3 is CASSPYKSGGYSF. The CDR3 DNA reads as TGTGCCAGCAGCCCCTACAAGTCAGGGGGCTATTCGTTT.

This clone was seen a single time. This chain's CDR3 is CASTRTEQSTDTQYF. As DNA, the CDR3 is TGCGCCAGCACCCGGACAGAGCAGAGCACAGATACGCAGTATTTT. The rearrangement links TRBV4-1 to TRBJ2-3; weak D call: TRBD1 (6 bases). The V and J ends lost 7 bases and 0 bases respectively, with 14 bases between them. The CDR3 is made up of 15 amino acids. Looked up from germline, CDR1 is MGHRA and CDR2 is YSYEKL.

The gene calls are TRBV30 and TRBJ2-1, with D perhaps matching TRBD1 or TRBD2 (7 bases each). The CDR3 sequence is 14 residues long. Trimming left V 4 bases short and J 5 bases short, with 15 bases between. Germline lookup yields CDR1 GTSNPN and CDR2 SVGIG (reference sequence). The CDR3 coding sequence is TGTGCCTGGAAGAACAGGGGAGGGGACAATGAGCAGTTCTTC. Translating gives CAWKNRGGDNEQFF.

The rearrangement links TRBV30 to TRBJ1-2, with D maybe TRBD1 (6 bases). CDR1 is GTSNPN and CDR2 is SVGIG in the germline V gene (reference sequence). The CDR3 has 17 amino acids. Trimming stripped 2 bases from V and 3 bases from J, with 22 bases between. The CDR3 is CAWSITGLVNIDYGYTF. The CDR3 bases are TGTGCCTGGAGTATCACAGGGTTAGTGAACATCGACTATGGCTACACCTTC.

The rearrangement joins TRBV19 to TRBJ2-1; TRBD1 might be the D (6 bases). The V gene lost 3 bases and the J gene lost 9 bases, with 9 bases spanning the gap. CDR3 size: 12 residues. The germline V gene has CDR1 LNHDA and CDR2 SQIVND (reference sequence). CDR3 residues: CASSIVGGEQFF. The CDR3 DNA sequence: TGTGCCAGTAGTATTGTAGGGGGTGAGCAGTTCTTC.

The chain is built from TRBV6-5 and TRBJ1-3; D gene unclear. CDR1 and CDR2 from the germline V gene are MNHEY and SVGAGI. CDR3 size: 15 residues. The ends were cut back, 5 bases at V and 3 bases at J, with 14 bases in the middle. The CDR3 DNA reads TGTGCCAGCAGTAATGGACCTAACCATGGAAACACCATATATTTT. This gives the protein CASSNGPNHGNTIYF.

The gene calls are TRBV30 and TRBJ2-1, with D perhaps TRBD2 (5 bases). The CDR3 runs 12 residues. The germline V gene has CDR1 GTSNPN and CDR2 SVGIG (reference sequence). V was clipped by 3 bases and J by 9 bases, with 12 bases between them. Here the CDR3 reads CAWRGATSEQFF. The DNA of the CDR3 is TGTGCCTGGAGAGGCGCCACTAGTGAGCAGTTCTTC.

V and J are TRBV2 and TRBJ1-5, with a tentative D call TRBD1 (6 bases). V lost 2 bases and J 7 bases, leaving 12 bases between the germline ends. In germline, CDR1 is SNHLY, CDR2 FYNNEI. CDR3 length: 14 residues. The CDR3 bases are TGTGCCAGCAGTGAACCGGGGACAATCCAGCCCCAGCATTTT. The encoded protein is CASSEPGTIQPQHF.

Concerning this clone itself: The sample has other DNA sequences that encode this CDR3 too. V and J are TRBV30 and TRBJ2-7, with D maybe TRBD2 (6 bases). The CDR3 spans 13 residues. V lost 0 bases and J lost 0, with 6 bases in between. CDR1 is GTSNPN, CDR2 SVGIG, per germline (reference sequence). The CDR3 is CAWSVGSSYEQYF. CDR3 nucleotide sequence: TGTGCCTGGAGTGTCGGGAGCTCCTACGAGCAGTACTTC.

The V and J genes are TRBV30 and TRBJ1-5, with no clear D. V shed 0 bases and J shed 1 base, with 13 bases lying between them. The CDR3 consists of 16 residues. CDR1 GTSNPN and CDR2 SVGIG come from the germline V gene (reference sequence). This CDR3 reads CAWSVFDTESNQPQHF. The DNA for the CDR3 is TGTGCCTGGAGTGTATTCGATACTGAGAGCAATCAGCCCCAGCATTTT.

DNA for the CDR3: TGTGCTAGTGGTTTGGTCGGGGCAGGGCGGCTGAACACTGAAGCTTTCTTT. Protein: CASGLVGAGRLNTEAFF. The rearrangement joins TRBV12-5 to TRBJ1-1, with TRBD1 as a possible D gene (5 bases). Germline V gene data show CDR1 as LGHNT and CDR2 as FRNRAP. V shed 0 bases and J shed 0 bases, with 14 bases lying between them. This CDR3 spans 17 amino acids.

The rearrangement links TRBV7-2 to TRBJ2-2; D call uncertain. The CDR3 totals 14 residues. Germline V gene lookup returns CDR1 SGHTA and CDR2 FQGNSA. V was cut by 2 bases and J by 0 bases, with 4 bases left in between. This CDR3 reads CASSLIPNTGELFF. DNA for the CDR3: TGTGCCAGCAGCTTAATACCGAACACCGGGGAGCTGTTTTTT.

V and J are TRBV9 and TRBJ1-2; D gene uncertain. The V gene's germline CDR1 is SGDLS and CDR2 YYNGEE. Trimming removed 4 bases from V and 5 bases from J, with 9 bases in between. The CDR3 extends over 12 amino acids. This CDR3 is CASSPEGYGYTF. DNA of the CDR3: TGTGCCAGCAGCCCCGAGGGATATGGCTACACCTTC.

The J gene is TRBJ1-2, the V gene TRBV15, with 7 positions matching TRBD1. V shed 3 bases, J shed 11 bases, and the junction held 9 bases outside the gene matches. CDR3 length: 13 residues. Per the germline V gene, CDR1 is LNHNV and CDR2 is YYDKDF (reference sequence). CDR3 in DNA: TGTGCCACCAGCAGTAGTCCGGGACAGTCGTACACCTTC. It encodes CATSSSPGQSYTF.

The V call is TRBV18, the J call TRBJ2-7; D unclear. Trimming took off 6 bases at V and 5 bases at J, with 17 bases between the two ends. The germline gives CDR1 KGHSH, CDR2 LQKENI. The CDR3 is 14 residues long. This CDR3 reads CASSKLPLEHEQYF. Written as DNA, the CDR3 is TGTGCCAGCTCGAAGTTACCTCTGGAGCACGAGCAGTACTTC. Looking up the rest from reference TRBV18 and TRBJ2-7 gives the full variable domain: NAGVMQNPRHLVRRRGQEARLRCSPMKGHSHVYWYRQLPEEGLKFMVYLQKENIIDESGMPKERFSAEFPKEGPSILRIQQVVRGDSAAYFCASSKLPLEHEQYFGPGTRLTVT.

The genes are TRBV29-1 and TRBJ2-7; 10 bases fit TRBD1. The CDR3 sequence is 14 residues long. V lost 5 bases to trimming and J lost 3 bases; unmatched junction nucleotides: 7. Germline CDR1 reads SQVTM; CDR2 reads ANQGSEA. CDR3 sequence reads: CSVLRDRGLYEQYF. The DNA for the CDR3 is TGCAGCGTTCTTAGGGACAGGGGTCTCTACGAGCAGTACTTC.

The chain carries TRBV30 and TRBJ2-1; 13 bases match TRBD2. V was clipped by 2 bases and J by 5 bases; unmatched bases: 3. This CDR3 comprises 15 residues. Germline loops: CDR1 GTSNPN, CDR2 SVGIG (reference sequence). The CDR3 is CAWSRGLAGNNEQFF. The CDR3 DNA follows: TGTGCCTGGAGTCGGGGACTAGCGGGAAACAATGAGCAGTTCTTC.

The rearrangement joins TRBV6-4 to TRBJ2-5, with TRBD2 matching over 11 bases. The germline CDR1 and CDR2 sequences are MRHNA and SNTAGT. With V trimmed by 0 bases and J by 2 bases, 5 bases remained unmatched. This CDR3 is 17 amino acids long. The CDR3 reads CASSDSIAGGPQETQYF. For the CDR3, the DNA is TGTGCCAGCAGTGACTCCATAGCGGGAGGGCCGCAAGAGACCCAGTACTTC.

The chain carries TRBV5-1 and TRBJ1-4; no reliable D call. With 0 bases removed from V and 8 bases from J, the gap between germline ends came to 11 bases. The CDR3 has 14 residues. CDR1 is SGHRS and CDR2 is YFSETQ in the germline V gene. The CDR3, as DNA: TGCGCCAGCAGCTTGGCAGAAGTAGGAGAAAAACTGTTTTTT. Its translation: CASSLAEVGEKLFF.

The J gene is TRBJ2-1, the V gene TRBV9; D perhaps matches TRBD2 (5 bases). Germline V CDR1 and CDR2: SGDLS, YYNGEE. This CDR3 comprises 14 residues. V shed 4 bases and J shed 4 bases, with 12 bases lying between them. CDR3 DNA: TGTGCCAGCAGCATCCGGGGTAGATACAATGAGCAGTTCTTC. This codes for CASSIRGRYNEQFF.

J is TRBJ1-5 and V is TRBV28; D call uncertain. The CDR3 is 12 amino acids. CDR1 is MDHEN and CDR2 is SYDVKM in the germline V gene. Trimming removed 4 bases from V and 7 bases from J, with 8 bases in between. The CDR3 region has the DNA TGTGCCAGCAGTTACGGTGGCCAGCCCCAGCATTTT. Amino acid sequence: CASSYGGQPQHF. The full variable domain, rest sourced from reference TRBV28 and TRBJ1-5, is DVKVTQSSRYLVKRTGEKVFLECVQDMDHENMFWYRQDPGLGLRLIYFSYDVKMKEKGDIPEGYSVSREKKERFSLILESASTNQTSMYLCASSYGGQPQHFGDGTRLSIL.

This sequence joins TRBV13 and TRBJ1-4; D gene uncertain. This CDR3 has 12 residues. Deletions cut 10 bases from V and 8 bases from J, with 14 bases between. CDR1 and CDR2 from the germline V gene are PRHDT and FYEKMQ (reference sequence). The CDR3 DNA reads TGTGCCACCTCGGGCCGAAAAGAAAAACTGTTTTTT. Translated: CATSGRKEKLFF.

The V gene is TRBV13, the J gene TRBJ1-2, with TRBD1 matching over 7 bases. Germline-derived CDR1 and CDR2 are PRHDT and FYEKMQ (reference sequence). The ends lost 5 bases at V and 0 bases at J; junction bases unmatched: 15. The CDR3 runs 18 residues. CDR3 protein: CASSLFSSTGKANYGYTF. The CDR3 bases are TGTGCCAGCAGCCTTTTCAGTTCGACAGGGAAAGCTAACTATGGCTACACCTTC. Variable domain in full (rest from reference TRBV13 and TRBJ1-2): AAGVIQSPRHLIKEKRETATLKCYPIPRHDTVYWYQQGPGQDPQFLISFYEKMQSDKGSIPDRFSAQQFSDYHSELNMSSLELGDSALYFCASSLFSSTGKANYGYTFGSGTRLTVV.

The chain joins TRBV10-3 to TRBJ2-1; 10 nucleotides agree with TRBD2. The ends lost 8 bases at V and 9 bases at J; junction bases unmatched: 13. The CDR3 is 15 residues long. The germline gives CDR1 ENHRY, CDR2 SYGVKD. The CDR3 DNA reads TGTGCCATCTCCCGAGGAGTCGGGACTAGCGTTGAGCAGTTCTTC. The encoded protein is CAISRGVGTSVEQFF.

V gene TRBV4-3 combines with J gene TRBJ1-5; possibly TRBD1 for D (5 bases). The CDR3 contains 13 residues. V was shortened by 3 bases and J by 4 bases, with 7 bases between the two germline ends. From germline, CDR1 is LGHNA and CDR2 YSLEER. The DNA of the CDR3 is TGCGCCAGCAGCCAGGGACTTAATCAGCCCCAGCATTTT. Amino acids: CASSQGLNQPQHF.

Regarding this clone: Other DNA sequences of this sample code for an identical CDR3. The chain uses TRBV27 and TRBJ2-7; the match to TRBD1 covers 8 bases. The germline V gene has CDR1 MNHEY and CDR2 SMNVEV (reference sequence). J lost 3 bases, V lost 3 bases, and 1 base had no gene match. The CDR3 is 13 residues long. CDR3: CASSFGTGYEQYF. In nucleotides, the CDR3 is TGTGCCAGCAGTTTCGGGACAGGCTACGAGCAGTACTTC.

The chain joins TRBV30 to TRBJ2-2; no clear D gene. V lost 4 bases and J 5 bases, leaving 14 bases between the germline ends. The germline CDR1 and CDR2 sequences are GTSNPN and SVGIG (reference sequence). There are 14 residues in the CDR3. The chain's CDR3 is CAWIPRPSTGELFF. CDR3 in DNA: TGTGCCTGGATCCCGAGACCTTCGACCGGGGAGCTGTTTTTT.

V is TRBV6-5 and J is TRBJ2-4; D is unclear. Germline CDR1 reads MNHEY; CDR2 reads SVGAGI. This CDR3 has 13 amino acids. V shed 5 bases and J shed 10 bases, with 15 bases lying between them. The CDR3 coding sequence is TGTGCCAGCAGTCCGCGGTCGCTAGGGATTCAGTACTTC. Translated: CASSPRSLGIQYF.

This chain joins TRBV19 and TRBJ1-1, with a tentative D call TRBD1 (5 bases). Germline V CDR1 and CDR2: LNHDA, SQIVND (reference sequence). V lost 6 bases and J 1 base, leaving 6 bases between the germline ends. This CDR3 has 12 amino acids. CDR3 protein: CASRGQNTEAFF. The CDR3 DNA reads TGTGCCAGTAGAGGACAGAACACTGAAGCTTTCTTT.